The clone carrying this T cell receptor (beta chain) was detected only a few times. This sample is drawn from a study of blood T cell repertoires in COVID-19. Study as a whole: Acute-phase and convalescent COVID-19 samples originated in the United States, Italy and Spain. Sources were T cells, B-cell-depleted T cells, or PBMCs; the material itself was cDNA or gDNA.

The CDR3 runs 13 residues. The V gene end was trimmed by 5 bases and the J gene end by 2 bases; junction bases not matched to a gene: 2. Germline V gives CDR1 SGHVS, CDR2 FQNEAQ. Original processing methods: Reference gene primers were amplified, and this amplification served to estimate nucleated cell counts. Assay used: immunoSEQ multiplex PCR; TCRdb lists only in-frame clones, some missing. V and J calls plus clone size are reproduced from that table; the DNA served to infer D and trimming. The data show some 140,000 clones, 84% seen once. This chain links TRBV7-8 with TRBJ2-5; 7 nucleotides line up with TRBD1. The source of this sequence is a man in his sixties with acute or convalescent COVID-19. What was sequenced was peripheral blood. The CDR3 is CASSQGQQETQYF. As DNA, the CDR3 is TGTGCCAGCAGCCAGGGACAGCAAGAGACCCAGTACTTC.